This TCR beta chain was profiled in a study of blood T cell repertoires in COVID-19. As for the study in general: Sites in the United States, Italy and Spain provided acute and convalescent COVID-19 samples. PBMCs, B-cell-depleted T cells, or T cells were the source of the cDNA or gDNA that made up the material.

Participants came from some 23 US areas, aged roughly 18 to 95 years. Recovery meant two consecutive negative NP/OP PCR tests, professional clearance, or resolved symptoms. Germline CDR1 and CDR2: SGHAT and FQNNGV. The J segment lost 3 bases and the V segment lost 1 base, leaving 7 bases of the junction unmatched. There are 17 residues in the CDR3. The protocol was immunoSEQ multiplex PCR, while the TCRdb copy is restricted to in-frame clones and leaves out a portion. The sample includes about 220,000 clones, about 79% seen only once; the top ten take more than 3%. The sequencing input was PBMCs or T cells enriched from blood (not recorded which). This TCR derives from a woman between 55 and 75 years old who had recovered from COVID-19. The chain is built from TRBV11-2 and TRBJ2-3; 10 positions match TRBD1. The CDR3 DNA is TGTGCCAGCAGCTTAGCCGCGGGGACAGGGGTTACAGATACGCAGTATTTT. It is translated as CASSLAAGTGVTDTQYF.